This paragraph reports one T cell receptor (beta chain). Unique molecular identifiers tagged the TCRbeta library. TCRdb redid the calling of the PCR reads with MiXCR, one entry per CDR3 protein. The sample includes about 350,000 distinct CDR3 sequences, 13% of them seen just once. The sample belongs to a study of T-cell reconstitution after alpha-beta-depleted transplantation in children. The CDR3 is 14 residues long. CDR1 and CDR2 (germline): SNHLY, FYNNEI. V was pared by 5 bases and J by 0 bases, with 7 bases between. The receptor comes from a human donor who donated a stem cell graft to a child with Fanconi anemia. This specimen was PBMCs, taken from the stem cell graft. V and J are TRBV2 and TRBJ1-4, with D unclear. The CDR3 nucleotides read TGTGCCAGCAGTTACAGCACAACTAATGAAAAACTGTTTTTT. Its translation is CASSYSTTNEKLFF.